Listed here are 4 T cell receptor beta chains from one sample, sequenced in a study of cytomegalovirus exposure and HLA in healthy donors. The PCR used 60 Vbeta and 13 Jbeta primers. Clones were sequenced by immunoSEQ multiplex PCR, and TCRdb holds only the in-frame ones, with some missing. Of more than 80,000 clones detected, about three quarters appear once; the ten largest clones hold 5% to 7%. Sequencing was performed on PBMCs. All receptors come from a woman aged 45-65 years in good health and CMV-seropositive.

This clone was detected a few times. V usage is TRBV10-3 and J usage is TRBJ1-3; maybe TRBD1 (6 bases). The CDR3 consists of 14 residues. The germline V and J ends were trimmed by 7 bases and 0 bases, with 10 bases remaining between them. Germline CDR1 ENHRY, CDR2 SYGVKD. The CDR3 reads CAIKPQGSGNTIYF. The CDR3 DNA is TGTGCCATCAAACCACAGGGCTCTGGAAACACCATATATTTT.

V usage is TRBV25-1 and J usage is TRBJ2-5, with D perhaps TRBD2 (5 bases). V was clipped by 3 bases and J by 1 base, with 12 bases between them. The germline V gene encodes CDR1 MGHDK and CDR2 SYGVNS. The CDR3 contains 15 residues. The CDR3 DNA follows: TGTGCCAGCAGTGATCGTGTAACTAGCCAAGAGACCCAGTACTTC. Translation gives CASSDRVTSQETQYF.

The chain is built from TRBV28 and TRBJ2-5, with D uncertain. From germline, CDR1 is MDHEN and CDR2 SYDVKM. The CDR3 loop spans 12 amino acids. The ends were cut back, 6 bases at V and 5 bases at J, with 10 bases in the middle. Written as DNA, the CDR3 is TGTGCCAGCAGCTCTACGCGGGAGACCCAGTACTTC. Translation gives CASSSTRETQYF.

The chain recombines TRBV11-2 with TRBJ1-1; D is ambiguous. From germline, CDR1 is SGHAT and CDR2 FQNNGV. V was trimmed by 4 bases and J by 4 bases, leaving 16 bases between them. The CDR3 spans 15 residues. CDR3 in amino acids: CASSSYSSGGTEAFF. The DNA of the CDR3 is TGTGCCAGCAGCTCTTACTCCTCGGGAGGCACTGAAGCTTTCTTT.